These 30 T cell receptor beta chains were all obtained from the same sample, sequenced in a study of blood T cell repertoires in COVID-19. TCRdb's copy holds only in-frame clones and misses some; the assay was immunoSEQ multiplex PCR. The data contain approximately 450,000 clones, around 87% of them singletons. Sequenced sample: PBMCs or T cells enriched from blood (not recorded which). Every receptor here comes from a man aged 25-45 years who had recovered from COVID-19.

The sample holds one count of this clone. The V and J genes are TRBV30 and TRBJ2-1; TRBD2 matches 9 bases. The CDR3 is 14 residues long. J lost 4 bases, V lost 3 bases, and 4 bases had no gene match. Germline CDR1 is GTSNPN and CDR2 is SVGIG (reference sequence). The CDR3 nucleotides are TGTGCCTGGAGGGGGACTAGCAGTTACAATGAGCAGTTCTTC. It encodes CAWRGTSSYNEQFF.

The rearrangement joins TRBV21-1 to TRBJ2-6; the table's D call, TRBD1, has no DNA check behind it. TRBV21-1 is a pseudogene segment. This CDR3 region has 15 residues. CDR3 loop: CASRDRGSGANVLTF. Written as DNA, the CDR3 is TGTGCCAGCAGGGACAGGGGATCTGGGGCCAACGTCCTGACTTTC.

The chain recombines TRBV5-1 with TRBJ1-6; 8 bases map to TRBD1. This CDR3 contains 17 residues. Germline V gene sequence: CDR1 SGHRS, CDR2 YFSETQ. With V trimmed by 0 bases and J by 6 bases, 8 bases remained unmatched. In DNA, the CDR3 is TGCGCCAGCAGCTTGGTCGGCAGGGGGCAGCGTAATTCACCCCTCCACTTT. Residues: CASSLVGRGQRNSPLHF.

The chain carries TRBV12-3 or TRBV12-4 and TRBJ2-7; 7 bases align to TRBD1. The CDR3 length is 12 residues. V lost 7 bases to trimming and J lost 6 bases; unmatched junction nucleotides: 6. The CDR3 spells CASTQGESEQYF. DNA of the CDR3: TGTGCCAGCACTCAGGGGGAATCCGAGCAGTACTTC.

The rearrangement uses TRBV10-3 and TRBJ2-3, with 7 bases fitting TRBD2. The germline gives CDR1 ENHRY, CDR2 SYGVKD. The CDR3 extends over 17 amino acids. The ends lost 3 bases at V and 2 bases at J; junction bases unmatched: 11. This CDR3 reads CAISDTGLGGNTDTQYF. CDR3 sequence (DNA): TGTGCCATCAGTGATACCGGACTAGGTGGTAACACAGATACGCAGTATTTT.

This clone was seen a single time. The chain combines TRBV6-1 with TRBJ1-6; maybe TRBD1 (5 bases). The germline V gene encodes CDR1 MNHNS and CDR2 SASEGT. This CDR3 is 17 amino acids long. Trimming pared 4 bases from V and 2 bases from J, leaving 15 bases between. CDR3 sequence: CASSGHRGFAYNSPLHF. The CDR3 region has the DNA TGTGCCAGCAGTGGGCATCGGGGGTTTGCCTATAATTCACCCCTCCACTTT.

The chain joins TRBV5-8 to TRBJ2-7; D possibly corresponds to TRBD1 (5 bases). In germline, CDR1 is SGHTS, CDR2 YDEGEE. The CDR3 is made up of 13 amino acids. V gave up 4 bases and J gave up 2 bases, with 10 bases separating them. The CDR3 loop reads CASSRDRAYEQYF. The CDR3 region has the DNA TGTGCCAGCAGCCGCGACAGAGCCTACGAGCAGTACTTC.

The CDR3 spells CASSVGGENEKLFF. The CDR3 bases are TGTGCCAGCAGCGTAGGTGGGGAGAATGAAAAACTGTTTTTT. The chain recombines TRBV9 with TRBJ1-4; D call uncertain. The V gene's germline CDR1 is SGDLS and CDR2 YYNGEE. V lost 0 bases and J 5 bases, leaving 8 bases between the germline ends. This CDR3 is 14 amino acids long. Combining the CDR3 with reference TRBV9 and TRBJ1-4 gives the whole variable domain DSGVTQTPKHLITATGQRVTLRCSPRSGDLSVYWYQQSLDQGLQFLIQYYNGEERAKGNILERFSAQQFPDLHSELNLSSLELGDSALYFCASSVGGENEKLFFGSGTQLSVL.

The chain uses TRBV28 and TRBJ1-1; D remains unclear. Per the germline V gene, CDR1 is MDHEN and CDR2 is SYDVKM. V lost 3 bases and J lost 4, with 18 bases in between. The length of the CDR3 is 16 residues. The CDR3 loop is CASSLVAGSIFTEAFF. The CDR3 nucleotides are TGTGCCAGCAGTTTGGTCGCGGGGAGTATCTTCACTGAAGCTTTCTTT. Full variable domain (remainder filled in from reference TRBV28 and TRBJ1-1): DVKVTQSSRYLVKRTGEKVFLECVQDMDHENMFWYRQDPGLGLRLIYFSYDVKMKEKGDIPEGYSVSREKKERFSLILESASTNQTSMYLCASSLVAGSIFTEAFFGQGTRLTVV.

The chain couples TRBV6-4 to TRBJ2-1; D is unresolved. CDR1 is MRHNA, CDR2 SNTAGT, per germline. The CDR3 contains 16 residues. Trimming stripped 0 bases from V and 8 bases from J, with 17 bases between. Here the CDR3 DNA reads TGTGCCAGCAGTGACTCGAGTGCGTCAGGCCGAGATGAGCAGTTCTTC. Translating gives CASSDSSASGRDEQFF.

The rearrangement uses TRBV7-9 and TRBJ1-1, with D tentatively TRBD1 (6 bases). Per germline, CDR1 SEHNR and CDR2 FQNEAQ (reference sequence). V dropped 4 bases and J dropped 1 base, with 10 bases sitting between them. The CDR3 extends over 14 amino acids. The CDR3: CASSSMDRNTEAFF. The CDR3 region has the DNA TGTGCCAGCAGCTCGATGGACAGGAACACTGAAGCTTTCTTT.

V is TRBV12-5 and J is TRBJ2-2, with D uncertain. Germline CDR1 LGHNT, CDR2 FRNRAP. V gave up 5 bases and J gave up 9 bases, with 13 bases separating them. The CDR3 covers 13 residues. The CDR3 loop is CASGGYGNWELFF. The DNA of the CDR3 is TGTGCTAGTGGTGGTTACGGTAATTGGGAGCTGTTTTTT.

The chain combines TRBV2 with TRBJ1-1; D is unresolved. The V gene lost 4 bases and the J gene lost 0 bases, with 6 bases spanning the gap. CDR1 is SNHLY and CDR2 is FYNNEI in the germline V gene. The CDR3 runs 13 residues. The CDR3 DNA follows: TGTGCCAGCAGTGTAGACATGAACACTGAAGCTTTCTTT. The encoded protein is CASSVDMNTEAFF.

The chain couples TRBV1 to TRBJ2-1; the tabulated D call, TRBD2, remains unverified against the DNA. TRBV1 is marked as a pseudogene. This CDR3 is built from 16 residues. CDR3 protein: CTSSQVDRAGDNEQFF. The CDR3 region has the DNA TGCACCAGCAGCCAAGTGGATCGAGCGGGAGACAATGAGCAGTTCTTC.

V usage is TRBV11-2 and J usage is TRBJ2-5; D gene ambiguous. CDR3 size: 14 residues. Germline V gives CDR1 SGHAT, CDR2 FQNNGV. The V end lost 5 bases, the J end lost 7 bases, and 17 bases lay between the germline ends. CDR3 protein: CASSPRGSLGTQYF. The CDR3 nucleotides are TGTGCCAGCAGCCCAAGAGGCAGTCTAGGGACCCAGTACTTC.

CDR3 bases: TGTGCCAGCAGCCAAGATTCGGGGGGCTACTCACCCCTCCACTTT. Translation gives CASSQDSGGYSPLHF. The chain recombines TRBV3-1 (or the pseudogene TRBV3-2) with TRBJ1-6; TRBD1 is a possible D gene (6 bases). Per germline, CDR1 LGHDT and CDR2 YNNKEL (reference sequence). With 0 bases removed from V and 10 bases from J, the gap between germline ends came to 13 bases. The CDR3 is 15 amino acids.

This rearrangement joins TRBV5-8 to TRBJ1-1; TRBD1 matches 8 bases. Germline values: CDR1 SGHTS, CDR2 YDEGEE. J gave up 5 bases and V 0 bases, and 15 bases lay outside the gene matches. CDR3 length equals 18 residues. CDR3 region: CASSLGVGRGLRGTEAFF. CDR3 DNA: TGTGCCAGCAGCTTGGGAGTAGGCAGGGGGCTTCGGGGGACTGAAGCTTTCTTT.

The chain joins TRBV7-2 to TRBJ2-3; D might be TRBD2 (6 bases). CDR3 size: 15 residues. Trimming shortened V by 5 bases and J by 7 bases, and 19 bases separated the two germline ends. Per the germline V gene, CDR1 is SGHTA and CDR2 is FQGNSA. The CDR3 is CASSLEPGEFHTQYF. CDR3 nucleotides: TGTGCCAGCAGCCTCGAGCCGGGAGAGTTTCATACGCAGTATTTT.

There are a few counts of this clone. The V call is TRBV10-2, the J call TRBJ1-4, with a possible D match to TRBD1 (5 bases). Trimming removed 6 bases from V and 2 bases from J, with 7 bases in between. Germline CDR1 is WSHSY and CDR2 is SAAADI. CDR3 length: 13 residues. CDR3 nucleotide sequence: TGCGCCAGCAGACCAGGGACTAATGAAAAACTGTTTTTT. As protein: CASRPGTNEKLFF.

The chain joins TRBV3-1 (or the pseudogene TRBV3-2) to TRBJ2-7; 8 bases are shared with TRBD2. The germline CDR1 and CDR2 sequences are LGHDT and YNNKEL (reference sequence). CDR3 length equals 13 residues. V was clipped by 3 bases and J by 4 bases; unmatched bases: 2. CDR3 DNA sequence: TGTGCCAGCAGCCAGGGACTAGTTTACGAGCAGTACTTC. Translation: CASSQGLVYEQYF.

V and J are TRBV6-5 and TRBJ2-7; 8 bases line up with TRBD1. Germline values: CDR1 MNHEY, CDR2 SVGAGI. Trimming at V came to 6 bases and at J to 0 bases, leaving 7 bases not matched to a gene. This CDR3 region has 15 residues. The CDR3 region is CASSVSGTGSYEQYF. CDR3 in DNA: TGTGCCAGCAGCGTATCCGGGACAGGCTCCTACGAGCAGTACTTC.

The chain employs TRBV7-8 and TRBJ1-1, with 9 bases matching TRBD1. V shed 2 bases and J 5 bases; nucleotides not matched to a gene: 6. This CDR3 has 15 amino acids. The germline V gene has CDR1 SGHVS and CDR2 FQNEAQ. CDR3 residues: CASSLRTGEGTEAFF. DNA of the CDR3: TGTGCCAGCAGCTTACGGACAGGGGAAGGAACTGAAGCTTTCTTT. Looking up the rest from reference TRBV7-8 and TRBJ1-1 gives the full variable domain: GAGVSQSPRYKVAKRGQDVALRCDPISGHVSLFWYQQALGQGPEFLTYFQNEAQLDKSGLPSDRFFAERPEGSVSTLKIQRTQQEDSAVYLCASSLRTGEGTEAFFGQGTRLTVV.

The chain has TRBV3-1 (or the pseudogene TRBV3-2) and TRBJ2-7; 10 nucleotides agree with TRBD2. This CDR3 spans 16 amino acids. With 6 bases clipped from V and 2 bases from J, the junction kept 10 bases outside the gene matches. Germline V gene lookup returns CDR1 LGHDT and CDR2 YNNKEL (reference sequence). The DNA for the CDR3 is TGTGCCAGCAGTCCCCGTGCTAGCGGGAGTCCCTACGAGCAGTACTTC. It translates to CASSPRASGSPYEQYF.

The chain links TRBV7-3 to TRBJ2-3; 7 bases fit TRBD1. The V segment lost 3 bases and the J segment 2 bases; nucleotides outside the gene matches: 14. The CDR3 spans 18 residues. CDR1 and CDR2 (germline): SGHTA, FQGTGA. The CDR3 here is CASSLLPPGQSPTDTQYF. The CDR3 DNA sequence: TGTGCCAGCAGCTTGTTACCTCCGGGACAGAGCCCCACAGATACGCAGTATTTT.

The gene calls are TRBV7-8 and TRBJ1-4, with 9 positions matching TRBD1. Germline V gene lookup returns CDR1 SGHVS and CDR2 FQNEAQ. The V and J ends lost 2 bases and 7 bases, in that order; junction bases with no gene match: 11. This CDR3 spans 17 amino acids. The CDR3 loop is CASSLPRTGEDGEKLFF. DNA for the CDR3: TGTGCCAGCAGCTTACCTCGGACAGGGGAGGATGGTGAAAAACTGTTTTTT.

This chain connects TRBV29-1 to TRBJ2-5; TRBD1 matches 9 bases. V dropped 3 bases and J dropped 4; count of bases not matched to a gene: 9. Germline CDR1 SQVTM, CDR2 ANQGSEA. The CDR3 runs 15 residues. The CDR3 here is CSVDKGQGRGETQYF. The CDR3 DNA follows: TGCAGCGTTGATAAAGGACAGGGGCGGGGAGAGACCCAGTACTTC.

Details on this clone: Additional DNA sequences in this sample encode the identical CDR3. The chain employs TRBV19 and TRBJ1-1, with D perhaps TRBD1 (5 bases). V shed 1 base and J shed 1 base, with 7 bases lying between them. The germline CDR1 and CDR2 sequences are LNHDA and SQIVND (reference sequence). CDR3 size: 14 residues. The CDR3 loop is CASSIGGGNTEAFF. The CDR3 DNA is TGTGCCAGTAGTATAGGGGGGGGGAACACTGAAGCTTTCTTT.

The rearrangement joins TRBV13 to TRBJ1-2; 9 nucleotides align to TRBD1. This CDR3 spans 15 amino acids. V lost 5 bases, J lost 3 bases, and 7 bases stayed unmatched. Germline V gives CDR1 PRHDT, CDR2 FYEKMQ (reference sequence). CDR3 sequence (DNA): TGTGCCAGCAGCCTCAGGACAGGGGAGGACTATGGCTACACCTTC. Its translation is CASSLRTGEDYGYTF.

The J gene is TRBJ2-4, the V gene TRBV27; 7 positions match TRBD2. Germline values: CDR1 MNHEY, CDR2 SMNVEV (reference sequence). V lost 6 bases, J lost 2 bases, and 4 bases stayed unmatched. The CDR3 totals 14 residues. The CDR3: CASRIGGTKNIQYF. The CDR3 coding sequence is TGTGCCAGCAGGATCGGGGGGACCAAAAACATTCAGTACTTC.

The V call is TRBV19, the J call TRBJ1-4, with 9 bases fitting TRBD1. Germline-derived CDR1 and CDR2 are LNHDA and SQIVND (reference sequence). The CDR3 sequence is 15 residues long. V trimming: 0 bases; J trimming: 4 bases; junction bases outside the gene matches: 0. DNA for the CDR3: TGTGCCAGTAGTATAGAGGACAGGGGTAATGAAAAACTGTTTTTT. It is translated as CASSIEDRGNEKLFF.